This TCR beta chain was found in a study of a mutant IDH1 vaccine in newly diagnosed glioma. Study as a whole: Patients began vaccination 4-6 weeks after radiotherapy alone, or with temozolomide cycles. Treated patients had a mean age of approximately 40 years and an approximately 62% male, about 38% female split. Patients' prior therapy spanned radiotherapy, temozolomide, or both; most underwent both.

Time point reported: week 11, during vaccination. Every vaccine dose comprised 300 ug of mutant IDH1 20-mer peptide plus topical imiquimod. Overall study results and limits: There seemed to be no relation between pseudoprogression and changes in top peripheral T cell clonotypes.

As concerns this clone: Its cognate antigen is unknown.

Generated by immunoSEQ multiplex PCR, the TCRdb table keeps only in-frame clones and is missing some. The table lists tens of thousands of clones, around 80% of them singletons. With V trimmed by 6 bases and J by 7 bases, 2 bases remained unmatched. This CDR3 region has 12 residues. The germline V gene encodes CDR1 GTSNPN and CDR2 SVGIG (reference sequence). This chain uses TRBV30 with TRBJ1-6; 8 bases are shared with TRBD1. The receptor comes from a young man with glioma. Sequencing used PBMCs, obtained from a glioma patient whose treatment included an IDH1 peptide vaccine. The CDR3 is CACQGANSPLHF. In nucleotides, the CDR3 is TGTGCCTGCCAGGGGGCAAATTCACCCCTCCACTTT.